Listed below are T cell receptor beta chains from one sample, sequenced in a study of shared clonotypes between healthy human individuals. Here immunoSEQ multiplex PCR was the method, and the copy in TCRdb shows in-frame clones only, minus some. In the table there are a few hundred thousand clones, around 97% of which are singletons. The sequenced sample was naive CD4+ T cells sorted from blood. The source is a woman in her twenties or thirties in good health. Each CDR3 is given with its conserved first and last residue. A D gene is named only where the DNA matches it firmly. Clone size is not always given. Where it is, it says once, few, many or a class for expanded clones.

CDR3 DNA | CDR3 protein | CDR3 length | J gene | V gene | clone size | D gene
TGCGCCAGCAGCACCCTAGCGGGAGTTTCCGAGCAGTACTTC | CASSTLAGVSEQYF | 14 | TRBJ2-7 | TRBV5-1 | - | TRBD2
TGTGCCAGCAGCTTAGGCGGGGTCTACAATGAGCAGTTCTTC | CASSLGGVYNEQFF | 14 | TRBJ2-1 | TRBV11-3 | - | -
TGTGCCAGCAGCCCCTCAGTGGGAGTTGTCAATGAGCAGTTCTTC | CASSPSVGVVNEQFF | 15 | TRBJ2-1 | TRBV11-3 | - | -
TGCGCCAGCAGCTTGGTGGTTCCGGGAGCGGAGACCCAGTACTTC | CASSLVVPGAETQYF | 15 | TRBJ2-5 | TRBV5-1 | - | -
TGTGCCAGCAGTCCGGGACAGGGTCCCTCCTACGAGCAGTACTTC | CASSPGQGPSYEQYF | 15 | TRBJ2-7 | TRBV28 | - | TRBD1
TGTGCCAGCAGTGGACTAGCGGGAGTAAGCGGGGAGCTGTTTTTT | CASSGLAGVSGELFF | 15 | TRBJ2-2 | TRBV2 | - | TRBD2
TGTGCCAGCTCACCACAGTCGGGAAACAACTACAATGAGCAGTTCTTC | CASSPQSGNNYNEQFF | 16 | TRBJ2-1 | TRBV18 | - | -
TGTGCCACCAGCAAGGGACTAGCCGATTACTACGAGCAGTACTTC | CATSKGLADYYEQYF | 15 | TRBJ2-7 | TRBV15 | - | TRBD2
TGCGCCAGCAGCCAACCATGGGCCGGGACTAGCCTGTATTTT | CASSQPWAGTSLYF | 14 | TRBJ2-3 | TRBV4-1 | - | TRBD2
TGTGCCAGCAGTACAGGGGGAAACACCATATATTTT | CASSTGGNTIYF | 12 | TRBJ1-3 | TRBV28 | - | -
TGTGCCAGCTCACCACCCGCAGATACGCAGTATTTT | CASSPPADTQYF | 12 | TRBJ2-3 | TRBV18 | - | -
TGTGCCAGCAGTGACCACAGGGGAGCTAACTATGGCTACACCTTC | CASSDHRGANYGYTF | 15 | TRBJ1-2 | TRBV6-1 | - | TRBD1
TGTGCCAGTAGTCCTGGGAGGCAGGGCCCTTATGGCTACACCTTC | CASSPGRQGPYGYTF | 15 | TRBJ1-2 | TRBV19 | - | -
TGTGCCAGCAGTTCCGAGGGGAGGGGAGTTTCTAATGAAAAACTGTTTTTT | CASSSEGRGVSNEKLFF | 17 | TRBJ1-4 | TRBV28 | - | -
TGTGCCAGCAGTCAGGGGAGAAATCAGCCCCAGCATTTT | CASSQGRNQPQHF | 13 | TRBJ1-5 | TRBV4-2 | few | -
TGTGCCAGCAACACTGTGGCAGAAGTGAACACTGAAGCTTTCTTT | CASNTVAEVNTEAFF | 15 | TRBJ1-1 | TRBV5-4 | - | -
TGCGCCAGCAGCTTCCGGGGCGGGGGGCGAGAAAGATTCGACGAGCAGTACTTC | CASSFRGGGRERFDEQYF | 18 | TRBJ2-7 | TRBV5-1 | - | TRBD2
TGTGCCAGCGGGAGTCGCGGGGCGTACAATGAGCAGTTCTTC | CASGSRGAYNEQFF | 14 | TRBJ2-1 | TRBV2 | once | -
TGCGCCAGCAGTAGTTCCGGGACTAGCGGGCCCAATGAGCAGTTCTTC | CASSSSGTSGPNEQFF | 16 | TRBJ2-1 | TRBV5-1 | - | TRBD2
TGTGCCAGCAGCTCACCACAGGGGCGGGAGGTATCCTACGAGCAGTACTTC | CASSSPQGREVSYEQYF | 17 | TRBJ2-7 | TRBV7-9 | - | -
TGTGCCAGCTCACCAGGGGCTACCCAGCCCCAGCATTTT | CASSPGATQPQHF | 13 | TRBJ1-5 | TRBV18 | - | -
TGTGCCAGCAAACCATTAGGTCTAGCGGAGTACAATGAGCAGTTCTTC | CASKPLGLAEYNEQFF | 16 | TRBJ2-1 | TRBV7-6 | - | TRBD2
TGTGCCAGCTCACCACGTTCGGGGGGCGCAGAGAATGGCTACACCTTC | CASSPRSGGAENGYTF | 16 | TRBJ1-2 | TRBV18 | - | -
TGTGCCAGCAGCTTGGTCCCGGACCCTGGGGCCAACGTCCTGACTTTC | CASSLVPDPGANVLTF | 16 | TRBJ2-6 | TRBV5-4 | - | -
TGTGCCATCAGCCTCAGGGGCGGCGGGACCTTTTCCTACGAGCAGTACTTC | CAISLRGGGTFSYEQYF | 17 | TRBJ2-7 | TRBV10-3 | - | -
TGTGCCAGCAGCTTAGGGAGAGCGGGAGGGCAAGAGACCCAGTACTTC | CASSLGRAGGQETQYF | 16 | TRBJ2-5 | TRBV5-4 | once | TRBD2
TGTGCCTGGAGTGTAGATAACACCGGGGAGCTGTTTTTT | CAWSVDNTGELFF | 13 | TRBJ2-2 | TRBV30 | - | -
TGCGCCAGCGGCCGGGACACAACCTCTGGGGCCAACGTCCTGACTTTC | CASGRDTTSGANVLTF | 16 | TRBJ2-6 | TRBV5-1 | - | -
TGTGCCAGCAGCAAAATCGGAGGGTGGATGTGGGCGGCCCCCCAAGAGACCCAGTACTTC | CASSKIGGWMWAAPQETQYF | 20 | TRBJ2-5 | TRBV21-1 | - | -
TGTGCCTGGAATATTATGGACACCATATATTTT | CAWNIMDTIYF | 11 | TRBJ1-3 | TRBV30 | - | -
TGTGCCAGCAGCTTGGAGCGGGGCTCCTACAATGAGCAGTTCTTC | CASSLERGSYNEQFF | 15 | TRBJ2-1 | TRBV7-6 | - | TRBD2
TGCGCCAGCAGCTTGGTTAATGGAGGTACTGAAGCTTTCTTT | CASSLVNGGTEAFF | 14 | TRBJ1-1 | TRBV5-1 | - | -
TGCGCCAGCCGTGACTCTGGGGCCAACGTCCTGACTTTC | CASRDSGANVLTF | 13 | TRBJ2-6 | TRBV5-1 | once | -
TGTGCCAGTAGTAACTTACTAGCGGGATCGGGGGACATTCAGTACTTC | CASSNLLAGSGDIQYF | 16 | TRBJ2-4 | TRBV19 | - | TRBD2
TGTGCCAGCACCCACTCAGGTCTAGGAAACACCATATATTTT | CASTHSGLGNTIYF | 14 | TRBJ1-3 | TRBV11-2 | - | -
TGCGCCAGCAGCTTCGGGGGGAGCACAGATACGCAGTATTTT | CASSFGGSTDTQYF | 14 | TRBJ2-3 | TRBV5-1 | - | TRBD2
TGTGCCAGCAGCAGAGTTGACCCGAACACCGGGGAGCTGTTTTTT | CASSRVDPNTGELFF | 15 | TRBJ2-2 | TRBV11-1 | - | -
TGTGCCCGAGACGGACAGGCCTACGAGCAGTACTTC | CARDGQAYEQYF | 12 | TRBJ2-7 | TRBV30 | - | TRBD1
TGTGCCAGCTCCCCCGGGACTAGCATTATCACCTACGAGCAGTACTTC | CASSPGTSIITYEQYF | 16 | TRBJ2-7 | TRBV18 | - | TRBD2
TGTGCCTGGAGTGTATCGGCGGGAGGGGAAGGCGAGCAGTACTTC | CAWSVSAGGEGEQYF | 15 | TRBJ2-7 | TRBV30 | - | TRBD2
TGTGCCAGCAGCTCGCGGGGACGACAGCCCCAGCATTTT | CASSSRGRQPQHF | 13 | TRBJ1-5 | TRBV13 | - | -
TGTGCCAGCAGCCTGTACGCGGGCGAGCAGTACTTC | CASSLYAGEQYF | 12 | TRBJ2-7 | TRBV4-2 | - | -
TGTGCCACTAGCAGGGGGCGGGAAAAACTGTTTTTT | CATSRGREKLFF | 12 | TRBJ1-4 | TRBV6-5 | - | TRBD1
TGTGCCATCAGACTAGGTGGCGGGGAGCAGTACTTC | CAIRLGGGEQYF | 12 | TRBJ2-7 | TRBV10-3 | - | -
TGTGCCAGTAGTACCACAGGGGTTGGCACCGGGGAGCTGTTTTTT | CASSTTGVGTGELFF | 15 | TRBJ2-2 | TRBV19 | - | TRBD1
TGTGCCAGCAGCCGACTAGCGGGAGGGTTGGGTATCTACGAGCAGTACTTC | CASSRLAGGLGIYEQYF | 17 | TRBJ2-7 | TRBV27 | once | TRBD2
TGTGCCAGCAGCTTCCCTGGGACTAGAAGAGAGACCCAGTACTTC | CASSFPGTRRETQYF | 15 | TRBJ2-5 | TRBV7-2 | - | TRBD2
TGTGCCAGCAGCGTCGACAGGGAAGAGACCCAGTACTTC | CASSVDREETQYF | 13 | TRBJ2-5 | TRBV2 | - | TRBD1
TGTGCCAGCAGGCTAACTAGCGGCTACGAGCAGTACTTC | CASRLTSGYEQYF | 13 | TRBJ2-7 | TRBV11-2 | - | TRBD2
TGTGCCATCAGCGGATTAAGCGGGGGCTTCACAGATACGCAGTATTTT | CAISGLSGGFTDTQYF | 16 | TRBJ2-3 | TRBV10-3 | - | TRBD2
TGTGCCAGCAGTGAAGCGGGTCAAGCGGGAGCCCCCTACGAGCAGTACTTC | CASSEAGQAGAPYEQYF | 17 | TRBJ2-7 | TRBV6-1 | few | TRBD2
TGTGCCAGTAGTTCACTCTACAATGAGCAGTTCTTC | CASSSLYNEQFF | 12 | TRBJ2-1 | TRBV19 | - | -
TGTGCCAGCAGCCCCCGCCTCCGGGACAGGGGTTCCTACGAGCAGTACTTC | CASSPRLRDRGSYEQYF | 17 | TRBJ2-7 | TRBV7-2 | - | TRBD1
TGTGCCAGCAGTCGATTCTCCGGGACAGGGAATCAGCCCCAGCATTTT | CASSRFSGTGNQPQHF | 16 | TRBJ1-5 | TRBV28 | - | TRBD1
TGTGCCAGCTCACCGGGTGCCGGGTACAATGAGCAGTTCTTC | CASSPGAGYNEQFF | 14 | TRBJ2-1 | TRBV18 | - | -
TGTGCCAGCAGTGTTGGTAGGTTCACAGATACGCAGTATTTT | CASSVGRFTDTQYF | 14 | TRBJ2-3 | TRBV6-1 | - | -
TGTGCCAGCAGTTTCGTGTCACCCTCCTACAATGAGCAGTTCTTC | CASSFVSPSYNEQFF | 15 | TRBJ2-1 | TRBV27 | - | -
TGTGCCAGCAGCCAAGCAGACAGGGGAAGGACTGAAGCTTTCTTT | CASSQADRGRTEAFF | 15 | TRBJ1-1 | TRBV4-2 | few | TRBD1
TGCGCCAGCAGACAGGGGGGGTCTGGAAACACCATATATTTT | CASRQGGSGNTIYF | 14 | TRBJ1-3 | TRBV10-2 | - | TRBD1
TGCGCCAGCAGCTTGATACGAGACAAGGGCTCCACTGAAGCTTTCTTT | CASSLIRDKGSTEAFF | 16 | TRBJ1-1 | TRBV5-1 | once | -